These T cell receptor beta chains were read from a single sample in a study of T cell responses to AZD1222 COVID-19 vaccine. Using immunoSEQ multiplex PCR, the repertoire was profiled, and TCRdb retains in-frame clones only, with some absent. The table lists approximately 100,000 clones, approximately 87% of them singletons. The sequencing used peripheral blood, collected 28 days after the second AZD1222 dose. These receptors were obtained from an adult who received the AZD1222 COVID-19 vaccine. CDR3s include the opening cysteine and the closing phenylalanine or tryptophan. The D gene is left open where the match is weak. Rows give clone size only sometimes, using once, few, many, or a class for an expanded clone.

d_call	j_call	clone_size	v_call	cdr3_aa	cdr3_nt
NA	TRBJ1-6	NA	TRBV9	CASSAGVSSYNSPLHF	TGTGCCAGCAGCGCGGGAGTTAGCTCCTATAATTCACCCCTCCACTTT
NA	TRBJ2-2	NA	TRBV28	CASSLAKTEPFF	TGTGCCAGCAGTTTAGCCAAGACCGAACCGTTTTTT
NA	TRBJ1-2	NA	TRBV4-1	CASSQDQGNYGYTF	TGCGCCAGCAGCCAAGACCAGGGAAACTATGGCTACACCTTC
NA	TRBJ2-5	once	TRBV5-1	CASSFTETQYF	TGCGCCAGCAGCTTCACAGAGACCCAGTACTTC
NA	TRBJ2-1	NA	TRBV19	CASSIDGRSEQFF	TGTGCCAGTAGTATTGATGGCCGGAGTGAGCAGTTCTTC
TRBD1	TRBJ2-2	once	TRBV11-2	CASKSQGARGTGELFF	TGTGCCAGCAAATCCCAGGGGGCCCGTGGCACCGGGGAGCTGTTTTTT
NA	TRBJ1-2	many	TRBV11-2	CASSGGAYGYTF	TGTGCCAGCAGCGGGGGTGCCTATGGCTACACCTTC
NA	TRBJ1-1	NA	TRBV7-8	CASSLGQNTEAFF	TGTGCCAGCAGCTTGGGGCAGAACACTGAAGCTTTCTTT
TRBD1	TRBJ2-7	once	TRBV4-1	CASSQEDRGRYEQYF	TGCGCCAGCAGCCAAGAGGACAGGGGGCGATACGAGCAGTACTTC
NA	TRBJ2-1	NA	TRBV5-8	CASSPGQYNEQFF	TGTGCCAGCAGCCCAGGACAGTACAATGAGCAGTTCTTC
NA	TRBJ2-7	NA	TRBV5-5	CASSDGTSSAYEQYF	TGTGCCAGCAGCGACGGGACTTCCTCGGCCTACGAGCAGTACTTC
NA	TRBJ1-1	NA	TRBV29-1	CSARLITEAFF	TGCAGCGCACGACTGATCACTGAAGCTTTCTTT
NA	TRBJ1-1	once	TRBV7-3	CAGGQRNTEAFF	TGTGCCGGGGGCCAGAGGAACACTGAAGCTTTCTTT
TRBD1	TRBJ2-7	NA	TRBV7-2	CASRTTGTGQGYEQYF	TGTGCCAGCAGAACCACCGGGACAGGGCAGGGCTACGAGCAGTACTTC